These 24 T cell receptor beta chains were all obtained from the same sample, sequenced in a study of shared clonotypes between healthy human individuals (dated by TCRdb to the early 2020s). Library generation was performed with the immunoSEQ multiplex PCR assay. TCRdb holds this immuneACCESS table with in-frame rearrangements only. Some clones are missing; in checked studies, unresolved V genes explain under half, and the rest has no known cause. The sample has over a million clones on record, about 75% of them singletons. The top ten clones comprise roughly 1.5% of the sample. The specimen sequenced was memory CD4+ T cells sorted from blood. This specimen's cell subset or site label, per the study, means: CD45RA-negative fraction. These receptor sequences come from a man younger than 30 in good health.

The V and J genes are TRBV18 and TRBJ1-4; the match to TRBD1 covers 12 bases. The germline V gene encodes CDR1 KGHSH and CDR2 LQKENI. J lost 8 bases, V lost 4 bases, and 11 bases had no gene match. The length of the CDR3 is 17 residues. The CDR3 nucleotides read TGTGCCAGCTCACGTAACTCGTTCGGGACAGGGGGCGAAAAACTGTTTTTT. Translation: CASSRNSFGTGGEKLFF.

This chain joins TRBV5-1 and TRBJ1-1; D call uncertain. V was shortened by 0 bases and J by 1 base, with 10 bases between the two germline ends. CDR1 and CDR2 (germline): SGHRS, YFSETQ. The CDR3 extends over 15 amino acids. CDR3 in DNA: TGCGCCAGCAGCTTGGACCGGCAGCGGAACACTGAAGCTTTCTTT. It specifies CASSLDRQRNTEAFF. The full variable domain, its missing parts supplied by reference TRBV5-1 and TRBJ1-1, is KAGVTQTPRYLIKTRGQQVTLSCSPISGHRSVSWYQQTPGQGLQFLFEYFSETQRNKGNFPGRFSGRQFSNSRSEMNVSTLELGDSALYLCASSLDRQRNTEAFFGQGTRLTVV.

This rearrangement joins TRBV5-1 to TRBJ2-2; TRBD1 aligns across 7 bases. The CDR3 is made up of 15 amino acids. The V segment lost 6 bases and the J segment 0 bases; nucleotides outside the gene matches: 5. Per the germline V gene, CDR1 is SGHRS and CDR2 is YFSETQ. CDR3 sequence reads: CASTGQVANTGELFF. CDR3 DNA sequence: TGCGCCAGCACCGGACAGGTCGCGAACACCGGGGAGCTGTTTTTT.

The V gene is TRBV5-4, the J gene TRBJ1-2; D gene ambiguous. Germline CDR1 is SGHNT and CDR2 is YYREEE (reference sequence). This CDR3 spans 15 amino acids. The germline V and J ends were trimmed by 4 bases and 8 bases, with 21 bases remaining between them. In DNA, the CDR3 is TGTGCCAGCAGCGCGAGCCCGGGAGAATTTGTGGGCTACACCTTC. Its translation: CASSASPGEFVGYTF.

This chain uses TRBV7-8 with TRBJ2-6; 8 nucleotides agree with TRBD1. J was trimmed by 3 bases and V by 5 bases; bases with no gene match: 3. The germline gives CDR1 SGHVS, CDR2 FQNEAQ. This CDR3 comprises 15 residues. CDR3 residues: CASSNTGGGANVLTF. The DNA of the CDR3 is TGTGCCAGCAGCAACACAGGGGGTGGGGCCAACGTCCTGACTTTC.

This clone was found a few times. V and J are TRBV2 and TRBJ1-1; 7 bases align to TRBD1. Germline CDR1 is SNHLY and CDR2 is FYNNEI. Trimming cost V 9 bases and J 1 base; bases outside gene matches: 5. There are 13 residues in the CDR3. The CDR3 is CASAGQRNTEAFF. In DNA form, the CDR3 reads TGTGCCAGTGCGGGACAGAGGAACACTGAAGCTTTCTTT.

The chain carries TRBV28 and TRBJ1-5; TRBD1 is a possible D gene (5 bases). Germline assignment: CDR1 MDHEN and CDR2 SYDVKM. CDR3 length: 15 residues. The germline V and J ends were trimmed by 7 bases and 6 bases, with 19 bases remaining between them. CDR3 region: CASTKPQGGGQPQHF. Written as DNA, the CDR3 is TGTGCCAGCACAAAACCCCAGGGTGGGGGTCAGCCCCAGCATTTT.

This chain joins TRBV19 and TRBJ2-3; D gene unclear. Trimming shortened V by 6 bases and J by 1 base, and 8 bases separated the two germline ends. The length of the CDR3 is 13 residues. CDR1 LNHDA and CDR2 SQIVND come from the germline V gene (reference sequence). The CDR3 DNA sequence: TGTGCCAGTAGAGGGCTCGGCACAGATACGCAGTATTTT. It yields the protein CASRGLGTDTQYF.

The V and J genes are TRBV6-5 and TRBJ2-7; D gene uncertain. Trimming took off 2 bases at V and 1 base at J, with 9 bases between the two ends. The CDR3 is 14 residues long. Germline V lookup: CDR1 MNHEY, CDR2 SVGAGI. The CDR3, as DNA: TGTGCCAGCAGTTACGCGTACAATTCCTACGAGCAGTACTTC. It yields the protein CASSYAYNSYEQYF.

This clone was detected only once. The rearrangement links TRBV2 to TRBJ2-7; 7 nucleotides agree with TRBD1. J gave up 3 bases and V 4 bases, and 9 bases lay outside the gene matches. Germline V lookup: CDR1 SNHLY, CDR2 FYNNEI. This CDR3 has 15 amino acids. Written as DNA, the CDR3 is TGTGCCAGCAGTGGAGTACCGGGACAGAACTACGAGCAGTACTTC. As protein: CASSGVPGQNYEQYF.

The CDR3 bases are TGTGCCATCAGTACGGGACATCCTTCTGGAAACACCATATATTTT. As protein: CAISTGHPSGNTIYF. The rearrangement joins TRBV10-3 to TRBJ1-3, with D possibly matching TRBD1 (6 bases). With 5 bases removed from V and 1 base from J, the gap between germline ends came to 12 bases. The CDR3 is made up of 15 amino acids. In germline, CDR1 is ENHRY, CDR2 SYGVKD.

The chain's CDR3 is CASSPLMIHEQYF. DNA for the CDR3: TGTGCCAGCAGTCCCCTCATGATCCACGAGCAGTACTTC. J is TRBJ2-7 and V is TRBV27; no definite D call. The V gene's germline CDR1 is MNHEY and CDR2 SMNVEV (reference sequence). The CDR3 is 13 amino acids. V was shortened by 5 bases and J by 5 bases, with 13 bases between the two germline ends.

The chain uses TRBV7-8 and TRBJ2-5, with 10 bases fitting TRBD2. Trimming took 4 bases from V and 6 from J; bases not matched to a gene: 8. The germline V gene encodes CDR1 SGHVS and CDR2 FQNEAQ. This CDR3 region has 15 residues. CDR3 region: CASSSWETSGKTQYF. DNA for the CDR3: TGTGCCAGCAGCTCCTGGGAAACTAGCGGGAAGACCCAGTACTTC.

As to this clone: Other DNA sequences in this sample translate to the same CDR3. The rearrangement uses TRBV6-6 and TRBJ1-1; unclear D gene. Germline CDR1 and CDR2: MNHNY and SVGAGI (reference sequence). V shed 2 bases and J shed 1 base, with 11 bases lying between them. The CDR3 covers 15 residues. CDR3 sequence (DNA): TGTGCCAGCAGTTACAGGGATTGGGGGAACACTGAAGCTTTCTTT. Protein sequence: CASSYRDWGNTEAFF.

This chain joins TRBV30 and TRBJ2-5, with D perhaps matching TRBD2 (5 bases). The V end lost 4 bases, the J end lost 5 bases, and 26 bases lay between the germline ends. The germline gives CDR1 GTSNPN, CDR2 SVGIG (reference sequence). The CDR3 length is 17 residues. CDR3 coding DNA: TGTGCCTGGACCACGGGCTTGATGGGAGATTTAGGGGAGACCCAGTACTTC. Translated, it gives CAWTTGLMGDLGETQYF.

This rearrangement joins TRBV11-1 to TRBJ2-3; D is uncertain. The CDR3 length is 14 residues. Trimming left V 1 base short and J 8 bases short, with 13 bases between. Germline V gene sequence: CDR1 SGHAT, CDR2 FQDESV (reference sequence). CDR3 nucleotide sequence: TGTGCCAGCAGCTTAGGGACCTTGGGATCTACGCAGTATTTT. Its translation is CASSLGTLGSTQYF.

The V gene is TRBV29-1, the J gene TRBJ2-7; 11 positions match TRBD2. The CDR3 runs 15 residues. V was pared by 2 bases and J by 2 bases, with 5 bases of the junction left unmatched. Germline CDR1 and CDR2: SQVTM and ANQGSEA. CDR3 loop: CSVETTSGGTYEQYF. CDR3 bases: TGCAGCGTTGAAACTACTAGCGGGGGAACCTACGAGCAGTACTTC.

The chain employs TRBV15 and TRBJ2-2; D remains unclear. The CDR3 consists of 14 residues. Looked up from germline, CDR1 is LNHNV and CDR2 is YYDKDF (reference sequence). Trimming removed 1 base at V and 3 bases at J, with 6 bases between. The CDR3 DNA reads TGTGCCACCAGCAGAGTACTGTACACCGGGGAGCTGTTTTTT. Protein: CATSRVLYTGELFF.

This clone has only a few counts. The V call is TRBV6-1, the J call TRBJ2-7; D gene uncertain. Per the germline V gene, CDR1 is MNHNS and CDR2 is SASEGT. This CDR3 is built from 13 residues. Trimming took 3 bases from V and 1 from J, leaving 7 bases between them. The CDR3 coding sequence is TGTGCCAGCAGTGAGTGGGGATCCTACGAGCAGTACTTC. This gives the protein CASSEWGSYEQYF.

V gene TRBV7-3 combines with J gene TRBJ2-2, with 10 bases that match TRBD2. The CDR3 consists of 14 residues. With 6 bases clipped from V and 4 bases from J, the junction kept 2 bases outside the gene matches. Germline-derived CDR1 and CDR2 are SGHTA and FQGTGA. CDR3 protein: CASRSSGGTGELFF. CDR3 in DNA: TGTGCCAGCAGATCTAGCGGGGGCACCGGGGAGCTGTTTTTT.

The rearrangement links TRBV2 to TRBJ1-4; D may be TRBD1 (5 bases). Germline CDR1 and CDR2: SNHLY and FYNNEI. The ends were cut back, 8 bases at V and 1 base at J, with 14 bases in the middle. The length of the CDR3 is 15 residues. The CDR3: CASGRDGRTNEKLFF. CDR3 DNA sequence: TGTGCCAGCGGAAGGGACGGAAGAACTAATGAAAAACTGTTTTTT.

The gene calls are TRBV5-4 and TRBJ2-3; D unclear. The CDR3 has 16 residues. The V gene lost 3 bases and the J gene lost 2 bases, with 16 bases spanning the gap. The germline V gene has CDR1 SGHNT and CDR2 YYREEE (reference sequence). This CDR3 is CASSWTLGPYTDTQYF. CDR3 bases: TGTGCCAGCAGCTGGACCTTAGGACCATACACAGATACGCAGTATTTT.

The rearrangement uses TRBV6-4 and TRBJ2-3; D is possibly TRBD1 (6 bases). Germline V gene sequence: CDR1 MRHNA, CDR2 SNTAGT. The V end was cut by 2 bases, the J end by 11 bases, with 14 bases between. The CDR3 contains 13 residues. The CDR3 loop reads CASSDQTGLGQYF. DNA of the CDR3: TGTGCCAGCAGTGACCAGACAGGCCTTGGGCAGTATTTT.

The CDR3 reads CAWSVFRFNAEAFF. Written as DNA, the CDR3 is TGTGCCTGGAGTGTATTTAGGTTCAACGCTGAAGCTTTCTTT. V is TRBV30 and J is TRBJ1-1; D is uncertain. The CDR3 contains 14 residues. Per the germline V gene, CDR1 is GTSNPN and CDR2 is SVGIG (reference sequence). V lost 0 bases, J lost 6 bases, and 14 bases lay in between.